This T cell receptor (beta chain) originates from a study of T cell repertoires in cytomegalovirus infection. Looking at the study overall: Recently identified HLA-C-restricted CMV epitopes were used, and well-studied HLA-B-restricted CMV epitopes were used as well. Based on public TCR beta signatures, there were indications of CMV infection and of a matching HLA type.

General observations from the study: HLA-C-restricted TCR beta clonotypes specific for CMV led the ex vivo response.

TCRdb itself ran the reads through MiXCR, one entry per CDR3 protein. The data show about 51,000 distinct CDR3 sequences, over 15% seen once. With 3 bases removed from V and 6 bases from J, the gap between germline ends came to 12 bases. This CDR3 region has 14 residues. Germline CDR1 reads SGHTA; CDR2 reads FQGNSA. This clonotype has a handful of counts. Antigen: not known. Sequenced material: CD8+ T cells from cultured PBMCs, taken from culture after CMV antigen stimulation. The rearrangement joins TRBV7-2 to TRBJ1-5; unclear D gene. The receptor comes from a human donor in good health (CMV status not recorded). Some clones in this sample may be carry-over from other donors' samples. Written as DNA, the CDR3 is TGTGCCAGCAGCTTGTCGGAGCTCTCTCAGCCCCAGCATTTT. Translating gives CASSLSELSQPQHF.